The 11 T cell receptor beta chains below all came from one sample that was sequenced in a study of T-cell reconstitution after alpha-beta-depleted transplantation in children. Preparation of the TCRbeta library involved a method that used unique molecular identifiers. TCRdb called the PCR reads again in MiXCR, with one record for every CDR3 protein. The data hold about 47,000 distinct CDR3 sequences, with around 53% observed a single time. The source was peripheral blood, collected before TCRalphabeta/CD19-depleted stem cell transplant. The receptor set was obtained from a boy under two years old with SCID, due to receive a stem cell transplant.

This clonotype has only a few counts. The chain joins TRBV4-3 to TRBJ1-2, with D maybe TRBD1 (6 bases). CDR1 is LGHNA, CDR2 YSLEER, per germline. The V end was cut by 3 bases, the J end by 3 bases, with 14 bases between. The CDR3 length is 15 residues. The CDR3: CASSQVGGTHYGYTF. The CDR3 nucleotides are TGCGCCAGCAGCCAGGTGGGCGGGACACACTATGGCTACACCTTC.

This rearrangement joins TRBV7-2 to TRBJ2-7, with 7 bases fitting TRBD2. CDR3 length equals 17 residues. Germline CDR1 is SGHTA and CDR2 is FQGNSA. J lost 2 bases, V lost 1 base, and 11 bases had no gene match. DNA of the CDR3: TGTGCCAGCAGCTTAGTATGGTCGCCTAGCGGAACCTACGAGCAGTACTTC. It is translated as CASSLVWSPSGTYEQYF. Based on the CDR3 plus reference TRBV7-2 and TRBJ2-7, the full variable domain is GAGVSQSPSNKVTEKGKDVELRCDPISGHTALYWYRQSLGQGLEFLIYFQGNSAPDKSGLPSDRFSAERTGGSVSTLTIQRTQQEDSAVYLCASSLVWSPSGTYEQYFGPGTRLTVT.

This clonotype was recorded many times. The chain links TRBV2 to TRBJ2-3, with 9 bases identical to TRBD2. The CDR3 contains 17 residues. From germline, CDR1 is SNHLY and CDR2 FYNNEI. V shed 7 bases, J shed 3 bases, and the junction held 14 bases outside the gene matches. CDR3 region: CASIPGVGLASTDTQYF. CDR3 DNA: TGTGCCAGCATCCCCGGAGTCGGACTAGCGAGTACAGATACGCAGTATTTT.

As concerns this clonotype: This sequence may be a read error, since a much larger clone differs from it by one base. This chain connects TRBV7-9 to TRBJ2-7; 8 nucleotides agree with TRBD2. V lost 4 bases to trimming and J lost 2 bases; unmatched junction nucleotides: 4. Germline lookup yields CDR1 SEHNR and CDR2 FQNEAQ (reference sequence). The CDR3 runs 14 residues. This CDR3 is CASSSRGATYEQYF. As DNA, the CDR3 is TGTGCCAGCAGCTCGCGGGGGGCCACCTACGAGCAGTACTTC. The full variable domain, its missing parts supplied by reference TRBV7-9 and TRBJ2-7, is DTGVSQNPRHKITKRGQNVTFRCDPISEHNRLYWYRQTLGQGPEFLTYFQNEAQLEKSRLLSDRFSAERPKGSFSTLEIQRTEQGDSAMYLCASSSRGATYEQYFGPGTRLTVT.

The genes are TRBV5-6 and TRBJ2-2; D uncertain. The CDR3 runs 16 residues. Germline assignment: CDR1 SGHDT and CDR2 YYEEEE. Deletions cut 4 bases from V and 3 bases from J, with 16 bases between. The CDR3 sequence is CASSQPQYRDTGELFF. CDR3 DNA: TGTGCCAGCAGCCAACCCCAATATCGGGACACCGGGGAGCTGTTTTTT.

This chain connects TRBV7-3 to TRBJ2-2, with 10 bases lining up with TRBD1. V lost 5 bases to trimming and J lost 7 bases; unmatched junction nucleotides: 7. The CDR3 has 15 residues. Looked up from germline, CDR1 is SGHTA and CDR2 is FQGTGA. The CDR3, as DNA: TGTGCCAGCAGCCAGGACAGGGGGGAAGGCGGGGAGCTGTTTTTT. It yields the protein CASSQDRGEGGELFF.

The gene calls are TRBV18 and TRBJ2-2; 9 bases align to TRBD1. This CDR3 has 15 residues. The trim removed 3 bases at V and 7 bases at J, leaving 6 bases unmatched. Looked up from germline, CDR1 is KGHSH and CDR2 is LQKENI. In DNA form, the CDR3 reads TGTGCCAGCTCACCGACAGGGGGAGTCGGCGGGGAGCTGTTTTTT. This gives the protein CASSPTGGVGGELFF.

This clonotype came up once. V and J are TRBV9 and TRBJ2-2; a weak D match, TRBD1 (5 bases). Trimming took 4 bases from V and 3 from J, leaving 13 bases between them. The CDR3 runs to 15 residues. Germline V CDR1 and CDR2: SGDLS, YYNGEE. In DNA, the CDR3 is TGTGCCAGCAGCACACGGACAAGTCACACCGGGGAGCTGTTTTTT. It yields the protein CASSTRTSHTGELFF. Together with reference TRBV9 and TRBJ2-2, the CDR3 gives the full variable domain: DSGVTQTPKHLITATGQRVTLRCSPRSGDLSVYWYQQSLDQGLQFLIQYYNGEERAKGNILERFSAQQFPDLHSELNLSSLELGDSALYFCASSTRTSHTGELFFGEGSRLTVL.

The chain combines TRBV5-1 with TRBJ1-1, with 9 nucleotides matching TRBD1. Germline V gene lookup returns CDR1 SGHRS and CDR2 YFSETQ. This CDR3 region has 12 residues. The V segment lost 0 bases and the J segment 11 bases; nucleotides outside the gene matches: 2. The CDR3 reads CASSLGTGDAFF. The CDR3 coding sequence is TGCGCCAGCAGCTTGGGGACAGGGGACGCTTTCTTT.

This clonotype was picked up a small number of times. Written as DNA, the CDR3 is TGCGCCAGCAGCCCACAGGGGAGCTCCTACGAGCAGTACTTC. This sequence encodes CASSPQGSSYEQYF. The J gene is TRBJ2-7, the V gene TRBV4-3; 7 bases map to TRBD1. Trimming took 4 bases from V and 0 from J; bases not matched to a gene: 3. Looked up from germline, CDR1 is LGHNA and CDR2 is YSLEER. This CDR3 comprises 14 residues.

The chain carries TRBV5-1 and TRBJ2-7; TRBD2 matches 9 bases. The germline V gene encodes CDR1 SGHRS and CDR2 YFSETQ. Trimming took 1 base from V and 2 from J; bases not matched to a gene: 4. The CDR3 sequence is 15 residues long. CDR3 nucleotides: TGCGCCAGCAGCTTGCGACTAGCGGAAGCCTACGAGCAGTACTTC. It yields the protein CASSLRLAEAYEQYF.